These 2 T cell receptor beta chains were sequenced from one sample in a study of neoadjuvant anti-PD-1 for oral cavity cancer (dated by TCRdb to the early 2020s). The library was obtained by the immunoSEQ multiplex PCR assay. In its TCRdb copy, this immuneACCESS table keeps in-frame sequences only and misses some clones. Where compared with another copy, unresolved V genes explain less than half of these, and the others have no known cause. Present in this sample are fewer than 90,000 clones, roughly four fifths of which were seen just once. The ten largest clones represent about 3.4% of the sample. The time point label, read with the paper, signifies: before neoadjuvant nivolumab. The material was PBMCs, obtained before nivolumab (anti-PD-1) treatment. The receptors here all came from a person between 40 and 85 years old with oral cavity squamous cell carcinoma.

The V call is TRBV7-2, the J call TRBJ2-5; perhaps TRBD2 as D (6 bases). The germline gives CDR1 SGHTA, CDR2 FQGNSA. This CDR3 has 15 residues. V shed 0 bases and J shed 4 bases, with 12 bases lying between them. Here the CDR3 DNA reads TGTGCCAGCAGCTTAGCGGGGACTGAGAGAGAGACCCAGTACTTC. Translated: CASSLAGTERETQYF.

CDR3 coding DNA: TGTGCCAGCAGTCAGAAAACAGGGATTAACACTGAAGCTTTCTTT. It is translated as CASSQKTGINTEAFF. V and J are TRBV6-5 and TRBJ1-1; D possibly corresponds to TRBD1 (6 bases). Looked up from germline, CDR1 is MNHEY and CDR2 is SVGAGI. The germline V and J ends were trimmed by 5 bases and 2 bases, with 15 bases remaining between them. The CDR3 loop spans 15 amino acids.